The T cell receptor (beta chain) under discussion was sequenced for a study of graft-versus-host responses after intestinal transplantation. Study as a whole: Isolated intestinal, liver-intestinal, or multivisceral transplants were what recipients had.

The study, taken as a whole, reports: Within allografts, high graft-versus-host to host-versus-graft clonal ratios were seen among patients with graft-donor T cell macrochimerism. Peak levels of circulating GvH clones tracked with early post-transplant HvG declines. Marrow from the recipient contained GvH clones, some of which had appeared first in ileum or blood.

To note about this clone: Its antigen is unidentified.

Clones were sequenced by immunoSEQ multiplex PCR, and TCRdb holds only the in-frame ones, with some missing. The data contain approximately 120,000 clones, more than 80% of them singletons. Per germline, CDR1 SGHNT and CDR2 YYREEE (reference sequence). The trim removed 6 bases at V and 2 bases at J, leaving 9 bases unmatched. This CDR3 has 18 amino acids. The chain combines TRBV5-4 with TRBJ2-2; TRBD2 matches 14 bases. The TCR comes from a human donor who received an intestinal transplant. The input for sequencing was unstimulated CD4+ T cells sorted from spleen or lymph node cells, taken before intestinal transplant. CDR3: CASTQGLAGAANTGELFF. CDR3 DNA: TGTGCCAGCACCCAGGGACTAGCGGGGGCCGCCAACACCGGGGAGCTGTTTTTT.